Included here is one TCR beta chain sequence, with context. The source of the sample is a study of T cell repertoires in ileal Crohn's disease. The sorted cells were lamina propria lymphocytes from surgical specimens, first isolated by density gradient. Clones were read by immunoSEQ multiplex PCR, and TCRdb kept only the in-frame ones, dropping some. Of around 3,700 clones in the sample, approximately 78% are singletons; the top ten hold approximately 2.8%. This CDR3 is built from 15 residues. Germline V gives CDR1 SGDLS, CDR2 YYNGEE. V was clipped by 4 bases and J by 6 bases; unmatched bases: 8. The rearrangement uses TRBV9 and TRBJ2-1; 9 bases are a match to TRBD2. The clonotype was recovered from an adult with Crohn's disease. The source material was CD4+ T cells sorted from the ileum. For the CDR3, the DNA is TGTGCCAGCAGCCTCCGGGCGGGGGGGTCCAATGAGCAGTTCTTC. Its translation is CASSLRAGGSNEQFF.